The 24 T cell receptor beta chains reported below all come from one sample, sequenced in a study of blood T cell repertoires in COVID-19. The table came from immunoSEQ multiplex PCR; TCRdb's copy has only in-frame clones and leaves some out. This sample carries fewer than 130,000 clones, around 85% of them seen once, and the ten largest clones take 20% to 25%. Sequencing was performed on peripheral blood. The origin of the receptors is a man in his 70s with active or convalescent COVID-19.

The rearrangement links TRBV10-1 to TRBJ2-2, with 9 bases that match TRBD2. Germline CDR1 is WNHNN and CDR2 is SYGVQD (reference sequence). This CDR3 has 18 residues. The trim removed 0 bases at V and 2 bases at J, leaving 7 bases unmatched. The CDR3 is CASSESRSGGVNTGELFF. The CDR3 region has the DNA TGCGCCAGCAGTGAGTCGCGTAGCGGGGGTGTAAACACCGGGGAGCTGTTTTTT.

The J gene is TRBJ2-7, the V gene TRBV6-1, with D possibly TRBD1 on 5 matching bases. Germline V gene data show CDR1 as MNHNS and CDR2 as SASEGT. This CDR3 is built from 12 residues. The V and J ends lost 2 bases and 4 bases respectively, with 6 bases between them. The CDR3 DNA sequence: TGTGCCAGCAGTGAACAGGGTTACGAGCAGTACTTC. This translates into CASSEQGYEQYF.

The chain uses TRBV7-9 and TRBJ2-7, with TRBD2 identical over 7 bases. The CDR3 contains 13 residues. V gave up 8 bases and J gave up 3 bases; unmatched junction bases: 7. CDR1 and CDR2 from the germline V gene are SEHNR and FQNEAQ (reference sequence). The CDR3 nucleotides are TGTGCCAGCGGGACGGGGGGAATCTACGAGCAGTACTTC. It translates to CASGTGGIYEQYF.

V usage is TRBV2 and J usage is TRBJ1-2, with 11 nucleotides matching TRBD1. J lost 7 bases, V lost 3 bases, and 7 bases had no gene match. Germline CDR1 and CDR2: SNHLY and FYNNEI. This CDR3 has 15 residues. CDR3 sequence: CASSEGQGVLSGYTF. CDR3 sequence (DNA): TGTGCCAGCAGTGAGGGACAGGGGGTCCTTTCTGGCTACACCTTC.

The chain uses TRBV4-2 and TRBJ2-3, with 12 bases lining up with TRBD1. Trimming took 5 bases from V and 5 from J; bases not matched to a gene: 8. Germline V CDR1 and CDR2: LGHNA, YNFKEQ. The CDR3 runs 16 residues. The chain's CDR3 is CASSSWGQGAVDTQYF. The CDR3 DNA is TGTGCCAGCAGCTCCTGGGGACAGGGGGCCGTAGATACGCAGTATTTT.

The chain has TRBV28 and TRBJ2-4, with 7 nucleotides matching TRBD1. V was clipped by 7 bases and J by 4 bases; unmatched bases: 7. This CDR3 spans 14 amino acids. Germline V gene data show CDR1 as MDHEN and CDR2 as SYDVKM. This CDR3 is CASTPRQGKNIQYF. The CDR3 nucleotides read TGTGCCAGCACCCCCCGACAGGGAAAAAACATTCAGTACTTC.

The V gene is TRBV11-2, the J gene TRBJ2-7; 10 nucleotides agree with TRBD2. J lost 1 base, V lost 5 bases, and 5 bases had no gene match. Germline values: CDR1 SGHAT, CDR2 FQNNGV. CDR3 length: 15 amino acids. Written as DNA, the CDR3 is TGTGCCAGCAGCCCTAGCGGGAGTAAGTCCTACGAGCAGTACTTC. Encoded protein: CASSPSGSKSYEQYF.

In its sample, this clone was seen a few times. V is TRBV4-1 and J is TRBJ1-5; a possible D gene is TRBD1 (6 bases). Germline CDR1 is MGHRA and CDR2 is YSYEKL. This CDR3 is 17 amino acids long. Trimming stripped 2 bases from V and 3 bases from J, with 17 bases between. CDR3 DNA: TGCGCCAGCAGCCAATATAAGCAGGGGCGGTACAATCAGCCCCAGCATTTT. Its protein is CASSQYKQGRYNQPQHF.

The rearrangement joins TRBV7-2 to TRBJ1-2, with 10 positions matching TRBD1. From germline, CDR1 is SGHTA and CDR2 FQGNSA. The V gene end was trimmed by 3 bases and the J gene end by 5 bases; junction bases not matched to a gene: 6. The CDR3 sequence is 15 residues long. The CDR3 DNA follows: TGTGCCAGCAGCTTCCCGGGACAGGGGATTTATGGCTACACCTTC. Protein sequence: CASSFPGQGIYGYTF.

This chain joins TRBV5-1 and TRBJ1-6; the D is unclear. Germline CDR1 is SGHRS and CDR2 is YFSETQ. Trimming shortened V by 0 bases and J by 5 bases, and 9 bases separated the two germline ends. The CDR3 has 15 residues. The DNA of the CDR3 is TGCGCCAGCAGCTTGGGGAGGGAGAATAATTCACCCCTCCACTTT. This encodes CASSLGRENNSPLHF.

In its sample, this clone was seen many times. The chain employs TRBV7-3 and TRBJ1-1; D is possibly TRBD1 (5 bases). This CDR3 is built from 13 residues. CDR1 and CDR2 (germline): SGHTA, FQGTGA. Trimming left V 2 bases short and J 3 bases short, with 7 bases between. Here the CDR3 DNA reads TGTGCCAGCAGCTTAGGGGGGGACACTGAAGCTTTCTTT. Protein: CASSLGGDTEAFF.

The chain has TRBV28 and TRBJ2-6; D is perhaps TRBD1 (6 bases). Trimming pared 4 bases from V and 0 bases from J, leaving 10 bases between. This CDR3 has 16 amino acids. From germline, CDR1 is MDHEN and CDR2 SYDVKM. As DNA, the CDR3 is TGTGCCAGCAGTTATACAGGGACCTCTGGGGCCAACGTCCTGACTTTC. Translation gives CASSYTGTSGANVLTF.

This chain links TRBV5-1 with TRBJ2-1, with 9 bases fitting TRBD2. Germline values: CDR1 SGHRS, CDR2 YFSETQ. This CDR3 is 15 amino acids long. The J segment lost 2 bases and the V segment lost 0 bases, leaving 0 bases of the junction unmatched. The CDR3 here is CASSLGGGAYNEQFF. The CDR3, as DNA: TGCGCCAGCAGCTTGGGCGGGGGGGCCTACAATGAGCAGTTCTTC. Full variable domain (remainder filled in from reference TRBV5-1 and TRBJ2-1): KAGVTQTPRYLIKTRGQQVTLSCSPISGHRSVSWYQQTPGQGLQFLFEYFSETQRNKGNFPGRFSGRQFSNSRSEMNVSTLELGDSALYLCASSLGGGAYNEQFFGPGTRLTVL.

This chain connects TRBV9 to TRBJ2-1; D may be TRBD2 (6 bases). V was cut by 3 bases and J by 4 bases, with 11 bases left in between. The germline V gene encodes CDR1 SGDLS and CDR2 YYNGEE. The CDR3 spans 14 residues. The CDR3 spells CASSGWDSYNEQFF. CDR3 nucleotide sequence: TGTGCCAGCAGCGGATGGGACTCTTACAATGAGCAGTTCTTC.

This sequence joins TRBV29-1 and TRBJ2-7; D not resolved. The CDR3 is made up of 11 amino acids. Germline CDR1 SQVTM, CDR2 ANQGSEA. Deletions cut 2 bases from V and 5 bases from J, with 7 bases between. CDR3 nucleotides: TGCAGCGTTGAACGGGTACACGAGCAGTACTTC. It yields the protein CSVERVHEQYF.

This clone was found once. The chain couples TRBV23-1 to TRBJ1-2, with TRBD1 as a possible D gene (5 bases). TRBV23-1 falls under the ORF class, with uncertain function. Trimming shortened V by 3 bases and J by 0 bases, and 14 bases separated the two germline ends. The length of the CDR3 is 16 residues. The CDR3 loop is CASSHHDSPTNYGYTF. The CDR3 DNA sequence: TGCGCCAGCAGTCATCATGACAGCCCAACTAACTATGGCTACACCTTC.

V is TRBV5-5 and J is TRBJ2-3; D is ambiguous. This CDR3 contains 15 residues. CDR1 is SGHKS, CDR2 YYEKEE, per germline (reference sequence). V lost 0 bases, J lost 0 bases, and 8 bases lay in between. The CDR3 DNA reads TGTGCCAGCAGCTTGGCTACGGTTAGCACAGATACGCAGTATTTT. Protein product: CASSLATVSTDTQYF.

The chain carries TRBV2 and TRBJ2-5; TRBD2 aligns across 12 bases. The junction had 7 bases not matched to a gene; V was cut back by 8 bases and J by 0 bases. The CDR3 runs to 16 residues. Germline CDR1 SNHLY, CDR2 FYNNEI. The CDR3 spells CASRGRLAGDQETQYF. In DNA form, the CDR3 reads TGTGCCAGCCGGGGGCGACTAGCGGGGGACCAAGAGACCCAGTACTTC.

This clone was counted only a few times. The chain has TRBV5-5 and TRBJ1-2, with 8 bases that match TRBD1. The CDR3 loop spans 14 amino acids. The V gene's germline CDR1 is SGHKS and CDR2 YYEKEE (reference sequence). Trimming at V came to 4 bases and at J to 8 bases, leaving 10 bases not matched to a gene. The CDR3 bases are TGTGCCAGCAGCCCTACAGGGGGTGCTTTGGGCTACACCTTC. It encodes CASSPTGGALGYTF.

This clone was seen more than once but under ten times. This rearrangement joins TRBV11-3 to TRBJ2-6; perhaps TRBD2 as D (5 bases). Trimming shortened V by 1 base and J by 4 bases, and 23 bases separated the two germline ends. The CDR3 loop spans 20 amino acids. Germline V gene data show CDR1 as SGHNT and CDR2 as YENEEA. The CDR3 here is CASSLGGLGRRSEGANVLTF. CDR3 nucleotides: TGTGCCAGCAGCTTAGGCGGGTTGGGCAGGCGATCGGAAGGGGCCAACGTCCTGACTTTC.

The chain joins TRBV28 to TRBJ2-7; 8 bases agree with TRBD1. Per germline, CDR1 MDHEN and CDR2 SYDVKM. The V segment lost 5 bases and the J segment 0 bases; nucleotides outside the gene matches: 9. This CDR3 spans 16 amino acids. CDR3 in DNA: TGTGCCAGCAGTCCTAGACAGGGGTCTGGCTCCTACGAGCAGTACTTC. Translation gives CASSPRQGSGSYEQYF.

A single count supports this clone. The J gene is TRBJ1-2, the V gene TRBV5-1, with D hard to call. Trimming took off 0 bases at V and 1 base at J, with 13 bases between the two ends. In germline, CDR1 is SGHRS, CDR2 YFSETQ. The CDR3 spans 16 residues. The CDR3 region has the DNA TGCGCCAGCAGCTTGGAAGGGAGGGCGGGTAACTATGGCTACACCTTC. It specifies CASSLEGRAGNYGYTF. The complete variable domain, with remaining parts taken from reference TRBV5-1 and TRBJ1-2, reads KAGVTQTPRYLIKTRGQQVTLSCSPISGHRSVSWYQQTPGQGLQFLFEYFSETQRNKGNFPGRFSGRQFSNSRSEMNVSTLELGDSALYLCASSLEGRAGNYGYTFGSGTRLTVV.

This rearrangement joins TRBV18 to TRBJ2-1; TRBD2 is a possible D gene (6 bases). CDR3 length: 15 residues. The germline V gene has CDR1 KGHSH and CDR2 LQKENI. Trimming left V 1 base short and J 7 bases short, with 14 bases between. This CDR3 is CASSPQGLGVNEQFF. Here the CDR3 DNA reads TGTGCCAGCTCACCACAGGGACTGGGTGTGAATGAGCAGTTCTTC.

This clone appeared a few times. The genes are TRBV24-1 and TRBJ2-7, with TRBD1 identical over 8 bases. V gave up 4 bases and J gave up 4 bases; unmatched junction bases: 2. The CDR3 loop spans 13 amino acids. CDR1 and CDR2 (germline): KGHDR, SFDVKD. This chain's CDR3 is CATSETGAYEQYF. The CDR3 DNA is TGTGCCACCAGTGAGACAGGGGCATACGAGCAGTACTTC.